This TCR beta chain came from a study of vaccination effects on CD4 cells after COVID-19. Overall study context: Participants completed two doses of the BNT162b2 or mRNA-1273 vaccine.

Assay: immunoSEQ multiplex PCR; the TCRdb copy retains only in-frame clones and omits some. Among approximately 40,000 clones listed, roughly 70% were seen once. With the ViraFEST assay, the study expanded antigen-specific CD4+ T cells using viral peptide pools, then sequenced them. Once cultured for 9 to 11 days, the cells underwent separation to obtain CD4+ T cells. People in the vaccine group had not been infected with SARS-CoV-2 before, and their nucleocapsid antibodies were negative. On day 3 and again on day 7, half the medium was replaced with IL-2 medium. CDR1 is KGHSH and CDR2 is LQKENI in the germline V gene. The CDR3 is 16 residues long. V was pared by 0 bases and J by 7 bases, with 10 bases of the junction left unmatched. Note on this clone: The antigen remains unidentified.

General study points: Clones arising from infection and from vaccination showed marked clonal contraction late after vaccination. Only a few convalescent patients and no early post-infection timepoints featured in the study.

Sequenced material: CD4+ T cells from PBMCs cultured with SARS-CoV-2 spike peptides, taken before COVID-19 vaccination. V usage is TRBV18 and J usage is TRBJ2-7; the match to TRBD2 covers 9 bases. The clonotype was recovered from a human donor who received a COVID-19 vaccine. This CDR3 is CASSPPSASGALEQYF. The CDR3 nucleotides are TGTGCCAGCTCACCACCCTCGGCTAGCGGGGCTCTGGAGCAGTACTTC.